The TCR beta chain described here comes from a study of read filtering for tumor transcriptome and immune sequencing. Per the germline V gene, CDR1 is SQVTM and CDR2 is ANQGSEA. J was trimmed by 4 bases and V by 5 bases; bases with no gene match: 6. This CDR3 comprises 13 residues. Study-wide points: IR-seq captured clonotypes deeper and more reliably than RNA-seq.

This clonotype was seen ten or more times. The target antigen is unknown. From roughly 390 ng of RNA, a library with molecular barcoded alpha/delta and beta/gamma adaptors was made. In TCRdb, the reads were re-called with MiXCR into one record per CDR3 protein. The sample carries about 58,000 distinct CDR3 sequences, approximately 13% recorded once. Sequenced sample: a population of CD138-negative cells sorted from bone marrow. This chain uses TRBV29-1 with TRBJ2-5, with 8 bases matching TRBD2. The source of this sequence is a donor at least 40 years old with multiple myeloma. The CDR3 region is CSVLSGGPETQYF. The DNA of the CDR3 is TGCAGCGTTTTGAGCGGGGGTCCAGAGACCCAGTACTTC.